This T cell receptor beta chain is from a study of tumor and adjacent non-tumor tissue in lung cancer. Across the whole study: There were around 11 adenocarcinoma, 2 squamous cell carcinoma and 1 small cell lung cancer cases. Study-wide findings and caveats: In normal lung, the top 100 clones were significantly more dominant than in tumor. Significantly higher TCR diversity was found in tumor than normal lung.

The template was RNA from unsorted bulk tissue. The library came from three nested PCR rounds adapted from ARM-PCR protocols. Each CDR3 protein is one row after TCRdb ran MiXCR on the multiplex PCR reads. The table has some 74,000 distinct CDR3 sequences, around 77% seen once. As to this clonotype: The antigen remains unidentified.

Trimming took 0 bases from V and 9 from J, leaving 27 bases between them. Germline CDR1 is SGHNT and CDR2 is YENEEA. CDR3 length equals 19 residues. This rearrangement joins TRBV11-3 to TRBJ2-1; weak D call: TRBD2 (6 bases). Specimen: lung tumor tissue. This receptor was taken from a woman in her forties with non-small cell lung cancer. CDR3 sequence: CASSLDLGRLVGVGIEQFF. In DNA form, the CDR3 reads TGTGCCAGCAGCTTAGATCTGGGGAGACTAGTGGGAGTTGGCATTGAGCAGTTCTTC.